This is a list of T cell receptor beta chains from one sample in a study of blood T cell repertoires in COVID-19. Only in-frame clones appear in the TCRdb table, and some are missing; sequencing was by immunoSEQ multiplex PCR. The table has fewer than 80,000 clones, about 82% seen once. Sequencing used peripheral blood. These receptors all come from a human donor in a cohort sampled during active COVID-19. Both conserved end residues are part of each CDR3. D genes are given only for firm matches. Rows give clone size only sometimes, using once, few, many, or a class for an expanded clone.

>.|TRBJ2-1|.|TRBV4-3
TGCGCCAGCAGCCTTGGGAGACACAATGAGCAGTTCTTC
CASSLGRHNEQFF
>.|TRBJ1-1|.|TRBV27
TGTGCCAGCAGTTTACATAGAGCCAGGGGTGCCCCTGAAGCTTTCTTT
CASSLHRARGAPEAFF
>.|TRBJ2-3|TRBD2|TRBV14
TGTGCCAGCAGCCGGAGAAGTATGACTAGCGGGGATATAGATACGCAGTATTTT
CASSRRSMTSGDIDTQYF
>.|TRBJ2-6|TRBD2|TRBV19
TGTGCCAGTAGGGACGGAGGACTAGCGGGAGTTGGGGCCAACGTCCTGACTTTC
CASRDGGLAGVGANVLTF
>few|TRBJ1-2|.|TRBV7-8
TGTGCCAGCAGCTTAATGGATAACAGTAACTATGGCTACACCTTC
CASSLMDNSNYGYTF
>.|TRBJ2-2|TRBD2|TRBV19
TGTGCCAGTGGGGGACTAGCGAAAACCGGGGAGCTGTTTTTT
CASGGLAKTGELFF
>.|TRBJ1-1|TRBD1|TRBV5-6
TGTGCCAGCAGAGTACCGGGACAGGGGGGCACTGAAGCTTTCTTT
CASRVPGQGGTEAFF
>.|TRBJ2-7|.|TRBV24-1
TGTGCCACCAGTGATGGGCGCGCACGCCCCTACTTC
CATSDGRARPYF
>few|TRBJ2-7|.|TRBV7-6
TGTGCCAGCAGCCGTGGGGGCGACGAGCAGTACTTC
CASSRGGDEQYF
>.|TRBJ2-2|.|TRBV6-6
TGTGCCAGCAGTTACCCCCAGGGGGGCACCGGGGAGCTGTTTTTT
CASSYPQGGTGELFF
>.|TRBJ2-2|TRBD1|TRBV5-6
TGTGCCAGCAGCCCGACAGGGGCCGCCGGGGAGCTGTTTTTT
CASSPTGAAGELFF
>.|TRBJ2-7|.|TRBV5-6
TGTGCCAGCAGCGCGCAAGGTGGGGCTAGGGAGGAGTACTTC
CASSAQGGAREEYF
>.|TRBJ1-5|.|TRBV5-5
TGTGCCAGCAGCTTGGGGGGCAGGGTGGGCAATCAGCCCCAGCATTTT
CASSLGGRVGNQPQHF
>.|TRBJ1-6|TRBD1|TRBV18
TGTGCCAGCTCACCGGGGGACAGTAATTCACCCCTCCACTTT
CASSPGDSNSPLHF
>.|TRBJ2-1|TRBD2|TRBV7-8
TGTGCCAGCAGCCTCCGCCGGGGCAGCGGGAGATCAAGCGACAATGAGCAGTTCTTC
CASSLRRGSGRSSDNEQFF
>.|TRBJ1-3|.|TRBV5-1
TGCGCCAGCAGCTTGGCCCTCGGGGACTCAAACACCATATATTTT
CASSLALGDSNTIYF
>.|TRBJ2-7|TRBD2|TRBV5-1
TGCGCCAGCAGCTTGGCGGCTAGCGGGTGGTACGAGCAGTACTTC
CASSLAASGWYEQYF
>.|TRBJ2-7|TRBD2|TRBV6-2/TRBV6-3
TGTGCCAGCACCCCACCACTAGCGGGAGCTTACGAGCAGTACTTC
CASTPPLAGAYEQYF
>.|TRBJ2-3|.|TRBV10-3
TGTGCCATCAGTGAAGCCGCGGGGTGGGGAGATACGCAGTATTTT
CAISEAAGWGDTQYF
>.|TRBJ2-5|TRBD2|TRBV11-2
TGTGCCAGCAGCTTTACAGGGACTAGCGGGAGTGAGACCCAGTACTTC
CASSFTGTSGSETQYF
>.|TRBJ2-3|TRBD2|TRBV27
TGTGCCAGCAGTTACGGACTAGCGGGGGATACGCAGTATTTT
CASSYGLAGDTQYF
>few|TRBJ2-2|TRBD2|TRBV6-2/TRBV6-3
TGTGCCAGCAGTTACCCGAGCGGGAAGGGCACCGGGGAGCTGTTTTTT
CASSYPSGKGTGELFF
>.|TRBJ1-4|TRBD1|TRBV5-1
TGCGCCAGCAGCTGGGGAACAGGGACAGGGGGCGAAAAACTGTTTTTT
CASSWGTGTGGEKLFF
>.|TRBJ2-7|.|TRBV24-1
TGTGCCCCCTCCTTACTGGGCAGGGGACGCACAGACTTC
CAPSLLGRGRTDF
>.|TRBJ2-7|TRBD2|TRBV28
TGTGCCAGCAGTTCAGGACTAGCGGGAGCATACGAGCAGTACTTC
CASSSGLAGAYEQYF
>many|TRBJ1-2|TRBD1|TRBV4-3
TGCGCCAGCAGCCGCAACCGACAGGGGGTAGGTGGCTACACCTTC
CASSRNRQGVGGYTF
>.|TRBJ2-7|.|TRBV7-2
TGTGCCAGCAGCTTAGTGGCAGGCAAAACCTACGAGCAGTACTTC
CASSLVAGKTYEQYF
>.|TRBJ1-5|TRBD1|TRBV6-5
TGTGCCAGCAGGATCGGGACAGTCAATCAGCCCCAGCATTTT
CASRIGTVNQPQHF
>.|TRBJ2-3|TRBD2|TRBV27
TGTGCCAGCAGTCCAGCGGCGGGAGCAGATACGCAGTATTTT
CASSPAAGADTQYF
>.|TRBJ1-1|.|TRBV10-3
TGTGCCATCAGTGCGTTGGGGGCCTCGAACACTGAAGCTTTCTTT
CAISALGASNTEAFF
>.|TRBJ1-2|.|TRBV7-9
TGTGCCAGCAGCTTAGCGGGCAGTAGCGGCTATGGCTACACCTTC
CASSLAGSSGYGYTF
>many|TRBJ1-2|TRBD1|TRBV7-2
TGTGCCAGCAGCTTGACAGGGATCCCCACTATCGGTGGCTACACCTTC
CASSLTGIPTIGGYTF
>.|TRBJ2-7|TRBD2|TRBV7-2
TGTGCCAGCAGCTTAGCGCTCTCTAGCGGAAGAGGAGAGCAGTACTTC
CASSLALSSGRGEQYF
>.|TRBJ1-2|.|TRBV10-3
TGTGCCATCAGTGAGGCTGCTACTGGCTACACCTTC
CAISEAATGYTF
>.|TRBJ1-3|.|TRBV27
TGTGCCAGCAGTCCATGGGGGGGGTTTCGCTCTGGAAACACCATATATTTT
CASSPWGGFRSGNTIYF
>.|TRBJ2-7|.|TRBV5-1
TGCGCCAGCAGCCCGGACTCGGTTTCCTACGAGCAGTACTTC
CASSPDSVSYEQYF
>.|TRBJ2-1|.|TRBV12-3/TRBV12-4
TGTGCCAGCAGCCTTGGACTCCCCAATGAGCAGTTCTTC
CASSLGLPNEQFF
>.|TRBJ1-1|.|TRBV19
TGTGCCAGTAGTATAGAAGCCAGGGGCACTGAAGCTTTCTTT
CASSIEARGTEAFF
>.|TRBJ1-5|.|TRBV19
TGTGCCAGTAGTAATAACAGGGATCTCTATAGCAATCAGCCCCAGCATTTT
CASSNNRDLYSNQPQHF
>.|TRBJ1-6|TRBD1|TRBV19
TGTGCCAGTAGTCTCCGAATCGGACAGGGGGTTCGGATTTCACCCCTCCACTTT
CASSLRIGQGVRISPLHF
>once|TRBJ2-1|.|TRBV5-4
TGTGCCAGCAGCTTGGGAGGCTCGGGATCCTACAATGAGCAGTTCTTC
CASSLGGSGSYNEQFF
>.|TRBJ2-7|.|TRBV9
TGTGCCAGCAGCGAGGCTGCCGGCCGGGGCGAGCAGTACTTC
CASSEAAGRGEQYF
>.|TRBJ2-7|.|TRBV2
TGTGCCAGCAGGAGAGTGGGCAGCTCCTACGAGCAGTACTTC
CASRRVGSSYEQYF
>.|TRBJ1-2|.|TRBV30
TGTGCCTGGAGTCACAAGAACTATGGCTACACCTTC
CAWSHKNYGYTF
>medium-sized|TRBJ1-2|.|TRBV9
TGTGCCAGCAGTGACCCCACGGGAGCTGTCTATGGCTACACCTTC
CASSDPTGAVYGYTF
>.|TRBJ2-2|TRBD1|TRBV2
TGTGCCAGCAGGGCTACAGGGGTGCACGGGGAGCTGTTTTTT
CASRATGVHGELFF
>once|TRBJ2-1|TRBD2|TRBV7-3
TGTGCCAGCAGCTTAGAAGCGGGAGGGGGCGAGCAGTTCTTC
CASSLEAGGGEQFF
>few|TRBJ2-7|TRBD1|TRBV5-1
TGCGCCAGCAGTCTGTGGGGACAGGGACCCCCCTACGAGCAGTACTTC
CASSLWGQGPPYEQYF
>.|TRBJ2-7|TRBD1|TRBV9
TGTGCCAGCAGCGTAGGGGCAGGGGGACGGTCCTACGAGCAGTACTTC
CASSVGAGGRSYEQYF
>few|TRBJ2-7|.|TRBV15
TGTGCCACCAGCAGAGTAGTGGTGGCGGGAAGCGAGCAGTACTTC
CATSRVVVAGSEQYF
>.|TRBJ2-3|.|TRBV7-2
TGTGCCAGCAGCTTAGGGGGGGACGTAGATACGCAGTATTTT
CASSLGGDVDTQYF
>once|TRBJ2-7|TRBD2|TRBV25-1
TGTGCCAGCAGTGTCCGGGGGGGGTCGGGCGAGCAGTACTTC
CASSVRGGSGEQYF
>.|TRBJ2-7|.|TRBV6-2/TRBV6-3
TGTGCCAGCAGTCAGACAGGCTACACCGAGCAGTACTTC
CASSQTGYTEQYF